These 32 T cell receptor beta chains originate from one sample sequenced in a study of cytomegalovirus exposure and HLA in healthy donors. TCRdb's copy holds only in-frame clones and misses some; the assay was immunoSEQ multiplex PCR. The sample has approximately 300,000 clones; just over 85% are singletons. Input material: PBMCs. Receptors were obtained from a woman under 30 in good health and CMV-seronegative.

The gene calls are TRBV4-1 and TRBJ1-4, with D maybe TRBD1 (6 bases). This CDR3 spans 16 amino acids. Per the germline V gene, CDR1 is MGHRA and CDR2 is YSYEKL. V was clipped by 3 bases and J by 5 bases, with 16 bases between them. The CDR3, as DNA: TGCGCCAGCAGCCACTCCGGACAGATTGAAAATGAAAAACTGTTTTTT. This encodes CASSHSGQIENEKLFF.

Notes on this clone: One end of the junction does not line up with germline, which may come from a read error. The chain recombines TRBV7-7 with TRBJ2-5; 7 bases match TRBD1. Germline CDR1 reads SSHAT; CDR2 reads FNYEAQ (reference sequence). The CDR3 length is 15 residues. In nucleotides, the CDR3 is TGTGCTAGCAGCCGGCTACAGGGGTCAAGCGAGACCCAGTACTTC. It is translated as CASSRLQGSSETQYF.

The CDR3 reads CASSLLVAGYNEQFF. CDR3 sequence (DNA): TGTGCCAGCAGCCTTCTGGTAGCGGGTTACAATGAGCAGTTCTTC. The chain uses TRBV7-9 and TRBJ2-1; TRBD2 agrees at 7 bases. This CDR3 is built from 15 residues. CDR1 and CDR2 (germline): SEHNR, FQNEAQ (reference sequence). The V gene end was trimmed by 5 bases and the J gene end by 4 bases; junction bases not matched to a gene: 8.

The chain is built from TRBV6-5 and TRBJ2-7, with 10 bases aligning to TRBD2. CDR3 length: 15 amino acids. Trimming at V came to 0 bases and at J to 5 bases, leaving 4 bases not matched to a gene. CDR1 and CDR2 (germline): MNHEY, SVGAGI. The CDR3 spells CASSYSSLAGDEQYF. As DNA, the CDR3 is TGTGCCAGCAGTTACTCTTCCCTAGCGGGAGACGAGCAGTACTTC.

The V call is TRBV19, the J call TRBJ1-5; D is ambiguous. The germline CDR1 and CDR2 sequences are LNHDA and SQIVND (reference sequence). The CDR3 extends over 13 amino acids. Trimming left V 3 bases short and J 8 bases short, with 11 bases between. This CDR3 is CASSIGFREPQHF. CDR3 DNA sequence: TGTGCCAGTAGTATCGGTTTCCGGGAGCCCCAGCATTTT.

This rearrangement joins TRBV28 to TRBJ2-1; TRBD2 matches at 11 bases. Germline V CDR1 and CDR2: MDHEN, SYDVKM. V lost 6 bases, J lost 5 bases, and 9 bases stayed unmatched. This CDR3 has 16 residues. In DNA form, the CDR3 reads TGTGCCAGCAGCCTTGGGACTAGCGGCCAAAACAATGAGCAGTTCTTC. Encoded protein: CASSLGTSGQNNEQFF.

The V and J genes are TRBV7-2 and TRBJ2-7; 10 bases map to TRBD2. Germline CDR1 reads SGHTA; CDR2 reads FQGNSA. This CDR3 region has 13 residues. V was pared by 6 bases and J by 7 bases, with 6 bases of the junction left unmatched. This CDR3 reads CASRLAGVQEQYF. In DNA form, the CDR3 reads TGTGCCAGCAGGCTAGCGGGAGTTCAAGAGCAGTACTTC. Full variable domain (remainder filled in from reference TRBV7-2 and TRBJ2-7): GAGVSQSPSNKVTEKGKDVELRCDPISGHTALYWYRQSLGQGLEFLIYFQGNSAPDKSGLPSDRFSAERTGGSVSTLTIQRTQQEDSAVYLCASRLAGVQEQYFGPGTRLTVT.

This rearrangement joins TRBV7-2 to TRBJ2-7; tentative D call: TRBD1 (5 bases). The V end was cut by 4 bases, the J end by 3 bases, with 16 bases between. Looked up from germline, CDR1 is SGHTA and CDR2 is FQGNSA. This CDR3 has 15 residues. CDR3 protein: CASSWLWGTGYEQYF. The DNA for the CDR3 is TGTGCCAGCAGCTGGTTGTGGGGCACTGGCTACGAGCAGTACTTC.

The chain uses TRBV7-7 and TRBJ2-5, with TRBD2 matching 7 bases. Germline V gene data show CDR1 as SSHAT and CDR2 as FNYEAQ (reference sequence). This CDR3 region has 14 residues. V lost 1 base, J lost 5 bases, and 4 bases stayed unmatched. CDR3 region: CASSLERGSETQYF. CDR3 DNA sequence: TGTGCCAGCAGCTTAGAACGCGGGAGCGAGACCCAGTACTTC. The whole variable domain, filled in from reference TRBV7-7 and TRBJ2-5, reads GAGVSQSPRYKVTKRGQDVTLRCDPISSHATLYWYQQALGQGPEFLTYFNYEAQPDKSGLPSDRFSAERPEGSISTLTIQRTEQRDSAMYRCASSLERGSETQYFGPGTRLLVL.

This clone was observed a handful of times. The chain combines TRBV29-1 with TRBJ2-5; maybe TRBD2 (6 bases). The V end was cut by 4 bases, the J end by 5 bases, with 11 bases between. Germline V gives CDR1 SQVTM, CDR2 ANQGSEA. The CDR3 extends over 12 amino acids. The CDR3 spells CSVAASEETQYF. The CDR3 DNA sequence: TGCAGCGTTGCGGCTAGCGAGGAGACCCAGTACTTC.

The rearrangement joins TRBV4-1 to TRBJ1-2, with D possibly TRBD1 on 6 matching bases. This CDR3 comprises 15 residues. The V end was cut by 1 base, the J end by 1 base, with 10 bases between. CDR1 and CDR2 from the germline V gene are MGHRA and YSYEKL. This CDR3 is CASSQGGPLNYGYTF. The CDR3 coding sequence is TGCGCCAGCAGCCAAGGGGGGCCCCTTAACTATGGCTACACCTTC.

This chain connects TRBV9 to TRBJ2-5; TRBD2 might be the D (6 bases). Germline V gives CDR1 SGDLS, CDR2 YYNGEE. The CDR3 covers 14 residues. Trimming took 0 bases from V and 3 from J, leaving 9 bases between them. The CDR3 DNA follows: TGTGCCAGCAGCGTAGCTAGGAGGGAAGAGACCCAGTACTTC. It specifies CASSVARREETQYF.

This chain uses TRBV10-2 with TRBJ2-1; 8 bases are a match to TRBD2. Looked up from germline, CDR1 is WSHSY and CDR2 is SAAADI. V shed 8 bases and J 6 bases; nucleotides not matched to a gene: 12. The CDR3 has 15 amino acids. Here the CDR3 DNA reads TGCGCCAGCTTAGGGGGGCTAGCGGGCCTCAATGAGCAGTTCTTC. As protein: CASLGGLAGLNEQFF.

The gene calls are TRBV14 and TRBJ1-2; 7 bases match TRBD1. The CDR3 is 14 residues long. The germline gives CDR1 SGHDN, CDR2 FVKESK. Unmatched junction bases numbered 5, after V lost 1 base and J lost 6 bases. CDR3 in DNA: TGTGCCAGCAGCCAAGGAGGGGGCGGTGATGGCTACACCTTC. It is translated as CASSQGGGGDGYTF.

The chain employs TRBV6-5 and TRBJ2-5; possible D gene TRBD2, 5 bases. V was shortened by 6 bases and J by 2 bases, with 16 bases between the two germline ends. In germline, CDR1 is MNHEY, CDR2 SVGAGI. CDR3 length: 15 amino acids. CDR3 coding DNA: TGTGCCAGCAGCCCCGGGGTAGGATGGCAAGAGACCCAGTACTTC. Translated: CASSPGVGWQETQYF.

The V call is TRBV13, the J call TRBJ2-3, with D unresolved. Trimming removed 7 bases at V and 2 bases at J, with 16 bases between. CDR1 is PRHDT and CDR2 is FYEKMQ in the germline V gene (reference sequence). This CDR3 contains 15 residues. This CDR3 is CASTASGFSTDTQYF. CDR3 coding DNA: TGTGCCAGCACCGCTTCCGGGTTTTCCACAGATACGCAGTATTTT. The entire variable domain, with the rest obtained from reference TRBV13 and TRBJ2-3, is as follows: AAGVIQSPRHLIKEKRETATLKCYPIPRHDTVYWYQQGPGQDPQFLISFYEKMQSDKGSIPDRFSAQQFSDYHSELNMSSLELGDSALYFCASTASGFSTDTQYFGPGTRLTVL.

This rearrangement joins TRBV27 to TRBJ1-5, with 9 nucleotides matching TRBD1. This CDR3 is 15 amino acids long. The V segment lost 5 bases and the J segment 6 bases; nucleotides outside the gene matches: 8. Germline loops: CDR1 MNHEY, CDR2 SMNVEV (reference sequence). DNA for the CDR3: TGTGCCAGCAGTAGCACAGGGGGCAGAAGTCAGCCCCAGCATTTT. It yields the protein CASSSTGGRSQPQHF.

In the case of this clone: A far larger clone lies a single base away; this is likely a read error. This chain connects TRBV28 to TRBJ2-7; D gene unclear. Deletions cut 5 bases from V and 3 bases from J, with 2 bases between. Germline V gene lookup returns CDR1 MDHEN and CDR2 SYDVKM. CDR3 length: 10 residues. CDR3 sequence: CASSLYEQYF. The CDR3 DNA reads as TGTGCCAGCAGTCTCTACGAGCAGTACTTC.

The genes are TRBV27 and TRBJ2-2; no clear D. The germline V gene has CDR1 MNHEY and CDR2 SMNVEV (reference sequence). Trimming removed 4 bases from V and 4 bases from J, with 10 bases in between. The CDR3 extends over 14 amino acids. The CDR3 spells CASSSQFSTGELFF. The CDR3 DNA sequence: TGTGCCAGCAGTTCCCAATTTTCCACCGGGGAGCTGTTTTTT.

The chain uses TRBV28 and TRBJ1-1, with a possible D match to TRBD1 (6 bases). Trimming stripped 1 base from V and 5 bases from J, with 14 bases between. The CDR3 is 15 amino acids. Per germline, CDR1 MDHEN and CDR2 SYDVKM. The CDR3 is CASSLFSRGDTEAFF. CDR3 DNA sequence: TGTGCCAGCAGTTTATTTTCCAGGGGTGATACTGAAGCTTTCTTT. Using reference TRBV28 and TRBJ1-1 for the parts outside the CDR3, the full variable domain is DVKVTQSSRYLVKRTGEKVFLECVQDMDHENMFWYRQDPGLGLRLIYFSYDVKMKEKGDIPEGYSVSREKKERFSLILESASTNQTSMYLCASSLFSRGDTEAFFGQGTRLTVV.

J is TRBJ2-1 and V is TRBV6-5; D is uncertain. This CDR3 is built from 14 residues. V gave up 4 bases and J gave up 0 bases, with 7 bases separating them. Germline-derived CDR1 and CDR2 are MNHEY and SVGAGI. The CDR3 nucleotides read TGTGCCAGCAGTTTAAGAGGCTCCTACAATGAGCAGTTCTTC. This gives the protein CASSLRGSYNEQFF.

The chain has TRBV5-1 and TRBJ1-4; a weak D match, TRBD1 (5 bases). This CDR3 spans 15 amino acids. The V and J ends lost 6 bases and 5 bases respectively, with 17 bases between them. Germline assignment: CDR1 SGHRS and CDR2 YFSETQ. This chain's CDR3 is CASNRGGTNNEKLFF. CDR3 bases: TGCGCCAGCAACCGCGGAGGGACTAACAATGAAAAACTGTTTTTT.

This chain links TRBV29-1 with TRBJ1-1; TRBD1 might be the D (6 bases). V gave up 5 bases and J gave up 6 bases, with 13 bases separating them. Germline assignment: CDR1 SQVTM and CDR2 ANQGSEA. The CDR3 length is 12 residues. The CDR3 sequence: CSVLQGGSEAFF. The CDR3, as DNA: TGCAGCGTTCTACAGGGTGGCTCTGAAGCTTTCTTT.

The rearrangement joins TRBV4-2 to TRBJ2-7; 8 positions match TRBD2. The CDR3 is made up of 14 amino acids. Losses at the gene ends were 4 bases for V and 9 bases for J; bases not matched to a gene: 11. In germline, CDR1 is LGHNA, CDR2 YNFKEQ. The CDR3 DNA reads as TGTGCCAGCAGCCTCCTGGGAGCGGGAGAGGTGCAGTACTTC. Amino acids: CASSLLGAGEVQYF.

This clone has a single count. CDR3 region: CASSLPGVETQYF. DNA of the CDR3: TGTGCCAGCAGCTTACCGGGAGTGGAGACCCAGTACTTC. The gene calls are TRBV11-2 and TRBJ2-5, with a possible D match to TRBD2 (6 bases). The ends were cut back, 2 bases at V and 5 bases at J, with 9 bases in the middle. Germline V gene lookup returns CDR1 SGHAT and CDR2 FQNNGV. CDR3 length: 13 residues.

The J gene is TRBJ2-1, the V gene TRBV5-1; TRBD2 might be the D (5 bases). Looked up from germline, CDR1 is SGHRS and CDR2 is YFSETQ. The CDR3 length is 16 residues. V was cut by 0 bases and J by 2 bases, with 12 bases left in between. In DNA, the CDR3 is TGCGCCAGCAGCTTGGGGCTAGCTCCTCCCTACAATGAGCAGTTCTTC. It translates to CASSLGLAPPYNEQFF.

The CDR3 loop reads CASSQEIPRGGTDTQYF. CDR3 bases: TGCGCCAGCAGCCAAGAGATTCCTCGGGGGGGCACAGATACGCAGTATTTT. The chain employs TRBV4-3 and TRBJ2-3; TRBD2 matches 7 bases. The CDR3 covers 17 residues. V lost 0 bases to trimming and J lost 1 base; unmatched junction nucleotides: 7. The V gene's germline CDR1 is LGHNA and CDR2 YSLEER.

Regarding this clone: Germline and junction disagree at one end, which may indicate a read error. The chain recombines TRBV7-7 with TRBJ2-3, with 10 bases that match TRBD2. Germline values: CDR1 SSHAT, CDR2 FNYEAQ (reference sequence). The CDR3 covers 16 residues. CDR3 bases: TGTGCTAGCAGCTTAGGACTAGCGGAAGAAACAGATACGCAGTATTTT. This gives the protein CASSLGLAEETDTQYF.

The chain links TRBV5-6 to TRBJ1-5; D unresolved. The CDR3 loop spans 16 amino acids. Germline V gene data show CDR1 as SGHDT and CDR2 as YYEEEE. Trimming took off 2 bases at V and 4 bases at J, with 16 bases between the two ends. This CDR3 is CASSLLNGRFNQPQHF. The CDR3 nucleotides are TGTGCCAGCAGCTTACTAAACGGCCGGTTTAATCAGCCCCAGCATTTT.

The gene calls are TRBV9 and TRBJ2-5; no definite D call. V was pared by 1 base and J by 4 bases, with 8 bases between. The CDR3 length is 13 residues. Germline V CDR1 and CDR2: SGDLS, YYNGEE. Here the CDR3 reads CASSVSPGETQYF. For the CDR3, the DNA is TGTGCCAGCAGCGTATCTCCGGGAGAGACCCAGTACTTC.

In the case of this clone: Other DNA sequences in this specimen translate into the identical CDR3. The rearrangement uses TRBV19 and TRBJ2-7; 7 bases line up with TRBD2. From germline, CDR1 is LNHDA and CDR2 SQIVND (reference sequence). J gave up 0 bases and V 4 bases, and 6 bases lay outside the gene matches. The CDR3 sequence is 15 residues long. This chain's CDR3 is CASSKGLAASYEQYF. CDR3 bases: TGTGCCAGTAGTAAGGGGCTAGCGGCCTCCTACGAGCAGTACTTC.

V and J are TRBV6-5 and TRBJ2-7; tentatively, D is TRBD1 (6 bases). Germline V gene lookup returns CDR1 MNHEY and CDR2 SVGAGI. V lost 6 bases, J lost 2 bases, and 17 bases lay in between. CDR3 length: 15 amino acids. Here the CDR3 reads CASSPQGTATYEQYF. CDR3 sequence (DNA): TGTGCCAGCAGCCCACAGGGAACTGCGACCTACGAGCAGTACTTC.